The sample holds a few counts of the clone carrying this TCR beta chain. No antigen is known for it. The entry originates in a study of cytomegalovirus exposure and HLA in healthy donors. Study overall: Within an early data release were tens of millions of unique TCRs drawn from HLA-typed donors. Of the donors genotyped, about 390 in all, over 80% fell in the Caucasian-associated ancestry cluster. Study findings and constraints: Later analysis identified several of the most significant clusters that appeared linked to common viral pathogens.

The study ran its PCR with 60 Vbeta and 13 Jbeta primers. Clones were read by immunoSEQ multiplex PCR, and TCRdb kept only the in-frame ones, dropping some. The sample has about 160,000 clones; roughly 85% are singletons. The CDR3 length is 11 residues. CDR1 MRHNA and CDR2 SNTAGT come from the germline V gene. Trimming stripped 6 bases from V and 5 bases from J, with 7 bases between. The sequenced sample was PBMCs. This clonotype originated in a male donor in good health and CMV-seronegative. The chain joins TRBV6-4 to TRBJ1-1; no reliable D call. CDR3 sequence: CASRRGTEAFF. The CDR3 nucleotides are TGTGCCAGCAGGCGGGGAACTGAAGCTTTCTTT.